A single sample gave rise to the 8 T cell receptor beta chains below, sequenced in a study of blood T cell repertoires in COVID-19. Measured with immunoSEQ multiplex PCR; TCRdb has only the in-frame clones, and not every one. The data hold 65,000 to 75,000 clones, with around 87% observed a single time. Sequenced: peripheral blood. The receptors originated from a woman older than 75 with active or convalescent COVID-19.

The chain combines TRBV7-2 with TRBJ2-1; maybe TRBD2 (7 bases). The V end was cut by 8 bases, the J end by 0 bases, with 14 bases between. Germline loops: CDR1 SGHTA, CDR2 FQGNSA. This CDR3 is 15 amino acids long. This CDR3 reads CASYGGQSSYNEQFF. The CDR3, as DNA: TGTGCCAGCTACGGGGGGCAGAGCTCCTACAATGAGCAGTTCTTC.

The chain is built from TRBV9 and TRBJ1-5; 7 nucleotides match TRBD1. Germline lookup yields CDR1 SGDLS and CDR2 YYNGEE. V dropped 7 bases and J dropped 5; count of bases not matched to a gene: 12. CDR3 length: 15 residues. The DNA for the CDR3 is TGTGCCAGCTCCCAGGGGGTAAGCTGGGATCAGCCCCAGCATTTT. Encoded protein: CASSQGVSWDQPQHF. The full variable domain, with the rest looked up from reference TRBV9 and TRBJ1-5, is DSGVTQTPKHLITATGQRVTLRCSPRSGDLSVYWYQQSLDQGLQFLIQYYNGEERAKGNILERFSAQQFPDLHSELNLSSLELGDSALYFCASSQGVSWDQPQHFGDGTRLSIL.

This chain uses TRBV7-2 with TRBJ2-2; D unresolved. CDR3 length: 16 amino acids. V was shortened by 1 base and J by 3 bases, with 12 bases between the two germline ends. Germline V lookup: CDR1 SGHTA, CDR2 FQGNSA. As DNA, the CDR3 is TGTGCCAGCAGCTTAGGATCCGGGTCGTACACCGGGGAGCTGTTTTTT. It translates to CASSLGSGSYTGELFF.

The CDR3 sequence: CASSSTGQGIWGDGYTF. CDR3 sequence (DNA): TGTGCCAGCAGCTCGACGGGACAGGGAATTTGGGGCGATGGCTACACCTTC. V gene TRBV7-2 combines with J gene TRBJ1-2; TRBD1 matches at 9 bases. Trimming took 4 bases from V and 6 from J; bases not matched to a gene: 15. Germline lookup yields CDR1 SGHTA and CDR2 FQGNSA. The CDR3 loop spans 17 amino acids. Full variable domain (outside the CDR3, taken from reference TRBV7-2 and TRBJ1-2): GAGVSQSPSNKVTEKGKDVELRCDPISGHTALYWYRQSLGQGLEFLIYFQGNSAPDKSGLPSDRFSAERTGGSVSTLTIQRTQQEDSAVYLCASSSTGQGIWGDGYTFGSGTRLTVV.

This clone was counted a single time. The V and J genes are TRBV9 and TRBJ2-7, with 11 positions matching TRBD2. The CDR3 extends over 17 amino acids. V shed 0 bases and J 0 bases; nucleotides not matched to a gene: 5. Germline-derived CDR1 and CDR2 are SGDLS and YYNGEE. The DNA of the CDR3 is TGTGCCAGCAGCGTAGCTAGCGGGGGGCCGTACTCCTACGAGCAGTACTTC. Translated: CASSVASGGPYSYEQYF. Looking up the rest from reference TRBV9 and TRBJ2-7 gives the full variable domain: DSGVTQTPKHLITATGQRVTLRCSPRSGDLSVYWYQQSLDQGLQFLIQYYNGEERAKGNILERFSAQQFPDLHSELNLSSLELGDSALYFCASSVASGGPYSYEQYFGPGTRLTVT.

The chain links TRBV10-3 to TRBJ2-7; D may be TRBD2 (5 bases). CDR1 and CDR2 (germline): ENHRY, SYGVKD. V gave up 3 bases and J gave up 7 bases, with 10 bases separating them. The CDR3 has 12 residues. CDR3 sequence: CAISELGREQYF. For the CDR3, the DNA is TGTGCCATCAGTGAACTAGGGCGGGAGCAGTACTTC.

The gene calls are TRBV5-6 and TRBJ1-3; TRBD1 is a possible D gene (5 bases). The CDR3 totals 14 residues. CDR1 and CDR2 from the germline V gene are SGHDT and YYEEEE. The V end was cut by 4 bases, the J end by 6 bases, with 14 bases between. For the CDR3, the DNA is TGTGCCAGCAGCCTAGGGGTGTATCAAAACACCATATATTTT. Protein product: CASSLGVYQNTIYF.

The J gene is TRBJ2-2, the V gene TRBV19; 7 nucleotides line up with TRBD2. The V gene's germline CDR1 is LNHDA and CDR2 SQIVND (reference sequence). CDR3 length equals 16 residues. V gave up 10 bases and J gave up 5 bases; unmatched junction bases: 16. CDR3 nucleotides: TGTGCCACCACGGCCAATGCGGGGGTGGGGACCGGGGAGCTGTTTTTT. Its protein is CATTANAGVGTGELFF.